The 20 T cell receptor beta chains given below trace back to one sample, sequenced in a study of blood T cell repertoires in COVID-19. Sequencing used immunoSEQ multiplex PCR; TCRdb keeps in-frame clones, though not all of them. The data contain about 170,000 clones, approximately 81% of them singletons. Sample: peripheral blood. The receptors come from a woman aged 70-85 years with COVID-19, enrolled during active disease.

This clone has just a few counts. The rearrangement uses TRBV29-1 and TRBJ2-7; 8 bases fit TRBD1. The CDR3 is made up of 12 amino acids. With 5 bases clipped from V and 7 bases from J, the junction kept 7 bases outside the gene matches. The V gene's germline CDR1 is SQVTM and CDR2 ANQGSEA. CDR3 DNA: TGCAGCGTTAGAACAGGGGGATGGGAGCAGTACTTC. Residues: CSVRTGGWEQYF.

The V call is TRBV12-3 or TRBV12-4, the J call TRBJ1-2, with 7 bases matching TRBD1. The CDR3 totals 13 residues. The trim removed 3 bases at V and 7 bases at J, leaving 5 bases unmatched. The CDR3 coding sequence is TGTGCCAGCAGTTTTGAGACAGGGTTTGGCTACACCTTC. Translated: CASSFETGFGYTF.

This sequence joins TRBV12-3 or TRBV12-4 and TRBJ2-1; weak D call: TRBD2 (6 bases). The V and J ends lost 6 bases and 15 bases respectively, with 21 bases between them. The CDR3 has 13 amino acids. CDR3 nucleotide sequence: TGTGCCAGCAGCCCCCGCCCGGCGGGATTTGGGTTCTTC. Encoded protein: CASSPRPAGFGFF.

This chain connects TRBV19 to TRBJ2-1; 7 bases align to TRBD2. The CDR3 consists of 15 residues. CDR1 is LNHDA, CDR2 SQIVND, per germline (reference sequence). J gave up 2 bases and V 9 bases, and 10 bases lay outside the gene matches. In DNA, the CDR3 is TGTGCCAGCAGCTTAAGCGGGGCGCCCTACAATGAGCAGTTCTTC. Translation: CASSLSGAPYNEQFF.

This clone was counted between two and nine times. The chain uses TRBV29-1 and TRBJ2-1; unclear D gene. Trimming stripped 6 bases from V and 7 bases from J, with 13 bases between. The CDR3 covers 12 residues. From germline, CDR1 is SQVTM and CDR2 ANQGSEA. DNA of the CDR3: TGCAGCGTGATTGAGGTCGGAAATGAGCAGTTCTTC. Protein product: CSVIEVGNEQFF.

The CDR3 DNA reads TGCGCCAGCAGCTCCACCCAGACAGGGGGTGGCTACACCTTC. It specifies CASSSTQTGGGYTF. The V and J genes are TRBV5-1 and TRBJ1-2, with 9 bases fitting TRBD1. The CDR3 is 14 residues long. CDR1 and CDR2 (germline): SGHRS, YFSETQ. The V gene end was trimmed by 3 bases and the J gene end by 7 bases; junction bases not matched to a gene: 7.

This clone was seen only a few times. The CDR3 sequence: CASQYQGMTEAFF. In nucleotides, the CDR3 is TGTGCCAGTCAGTATCAGGGGATGACTGAAGCTTTCTTT. This chain uses TRBV19 with TRBJ1-1; weak D call: TRBD1 (6 bases). Trimming took off 8 bases at V and 5 bases at J, with 15 bases between the two ends. The CDR3 is 13 amino acids. Germline assignment: CDR1 LNHDA and CDR2 SQIVND (reference sequence).

The chain has TRBV28 and TRBJ1-1; maybe TRBD1 (6 bases). The CDR3 spans 15 residues. The germline gives CDR1 MDHEN, CDR2 SYDVKM. The V end lost 5 bases, the J end lost 2 bases, and 15 bases lay between the germline ends. DNA of the CDR3: TGTGCCAGCAGTCTTCGGGGGGGGCACAACACTGAAGCTTTCTTT. Its translation is CASSLRGGHNTEAFF.

The rearrangement joins TRBV9 to TRBJ2-7; 9 nucleotides line up with TRBD2. Losses at the gene ends were 3 bases for V and 5 bases for J; bases not matched to a gene: 9. CDR1 SGDLS and CDR2 YYNGEE come from the germline V gene. This CDR3 region has 15 residues. The CDR3 DNA follows: TGTGCCAGCAGCGCCGTCGGGACTAGCCGCGACGAGCAGTACTTC. Translating it yields CASSAVGTSRDEQYF.

There are a few counts of this clone. The chain uses TRBV15 and TRBJ2-5; 8 nucleotides agree with TRBD2. The CDR3 is made up of 16 amino acids. Trimming cost V 2 bases and J 5 bases; bases outside gene matches: 10. CDR1 and CDR2 (germline): LNHNV, YYDKDF (reference sequence). The CDR3 is CATSRPGRGGPETQYF. The CDR3 DNA follows: TGTGCCACCAGCAGACCCGGACGCGGGGGGCCGGAGACCCAGTACTTC.

The J gene is TRBJ2-1, the V gene TRBV7-5; TRBD2 is taken as the D call from the table, unchecked against the DNA. TRBV7-5 is marked as a pseudogene. The CDR3 runs to 18 residues. The CDR3: CARSYANSGTASYNEQFF. DNA for the CDR3: TGTGCCAGAAGCTACGCGAACAGCGGGACGGCTTCCTACAATGAGCAGTTCTTC.

This clone has a handful of counts. J is TRBJ1-1 and V is TRBV5-6; D unresolved. Germline V gene sequence: CDR1 SGHDT, CDR2 YYEEEE. The length of the CDR3 is 14 residues. V was shortened by 4 bases and J by 1 base, with 11 bases between the two germline ends. The CDR3 sequence: CASSPPPGNTEAFF. CDR3 coding DNA: TGTGCCAGCAGCCCCCCCCCAGGGAACACTGAAGCTTTCTTT.

This clone was seen more than once but under ten times. The genes are TRBV4-2 and TRBJ2-5; 9 positions match TRBD2. Germline V gives CDR1 LGHNA, CDR2 YNFKEQ. The CDR3 consists of 16 residues. The V segment lost 0 bases and the J segment 3 bases; nucleotides outside the gene matches: 5. CDR3 residues: CASSQDRASGEETQYF. CDR3 nucleotides: TGTGCCAGCAGCCAAGACAGGGCTAGCGGGGAAGAGACCCAGTACTTC.

The chain links TRBV7-2 to TRBJ2-2; the D is unclear. V dropped 8 bases and J dropped 4 bases, with 8 bases sitting between them. Germline CDR1 and CDR2: SGHTA and FQGNSA. This CDR3 is built from 12 residues. CDR3 sequence (DNA): TGTGCCAGCTTGCGATTCACCGGGGAGCTGTTTTTT. Its translation: CASLRFTGELFF. Complete variable domain (other parts from reference TRBV7-2 and TRBJ2-2): GAGVSQSPSNKVTEKGKDVELRCDPISGHTALYWYRQSLGQGLEFLIYFQGNSAPDKSGLPSDRFSAERTGGSVSTLTIQRTQQEDSAVYLCASLRFTGELFFGEGSRLTVL.

The rearrangement joins TRBV28 to TRBJ1-6; 8 positions match TRBD1. J gave up 2 bases and V 4 bases, and 4 bases lay outside the gene matches. CDR1 and CDR2 (germline): MDHEN, SYDVKM. The CDR3 extends over 16 amino acids. The CDR3 loop reads CASSSTGVPYNSPLHF. CDR3 DNA sequence: TGTGCCAGCAGTTCGACAGGGGTACCCTATAATTCACCCCTCCACTTT.

This rearrangement joins TRBV19 to TRBJ1-2, with D perhaps matching TRBD1 (6 bases). The CDR3 is 15 residues long. Germline V gives CDR1 LNHDA, CDR2 SQIVND (reference sequence). V lost 7 bases and J 2 bases, leaving 17 bases between the germline ends. CDR3 in amino acids: CASTPQGNTNYGYTF. In nucleotides, the CDR3 is TGTGCCAGTACCCCCCAGGGGAACACAAACTATGGCTACACCTTC.

The chain joins TRBV7-2 to TRBJ2-3; 8 nucleotides align to TRBD1. V shed 3 bases, J shed 3 bases, and the junction held 5 bases outside the gene matches. Germline assignment: CDR1 SGHTA and CDR2 FQGNSA. The CDR3 spans 15 residues. CDR3 protein: CASSFRQGATDTQYF. In nucleotides, the CDR3 is TGTGCCAGCAGCTTTAGGCAGGGGGCGACAGATACGCAGTATTTT.

This clone was detected once. The J gene is TRBJ2-3, the V gene TRBV7-9; 7 bases are shared with TRBD2. CDR1 and CDR2 (germline): SEHNR, FQNEAQ (reference sequence). Trimming took 5 bases from V and 7 from J; bases not matched to a gene: 18. The CDR3 runs 17 residues. This CDR3 is CASSLEIAGVSFNTQYF. DNA for the CDR3: TGTGCCAGCAGCCTGGAGATTGCGGGAGTAAGCTTCAATACGCAGTATTTT. The full variable domain, completed using reference TRBV7-9 and TRBJ2-3, is DTGVSQNPRHKITKRGQNVTFRCDPISEHNRLYWYRQTLGQGPEFLTYFQNEAQLEKSRLLSDRFSAERPKGSFSTLEIQRTEQGDSAMYLCASSLEIAGVSFNTQYFGPGTRLTVL.

The chain carries TRBV14 and TRBJ1-2; D call uncertain. Trimming pared 6 bases from V and 5 bases from J, leaving 7 bases between. The germline gives CDR1 SGHDN, CDR2 FVKESK. The CDR3 is made up of 11 amino acids. CDR3 nucleotide sequence: TGTGCCAGCAGTTCGGGATATGGCTACACCTTC. Its protein is CASSSGYGYTF.

This rearrangement joins TRBV5-1 to TRBJ1-2, with 9 bases matching TRBD1. Looked up from germline, CDR1 is SGHRS and CDR2 is YFSETQ. CDR3 length equals 16 residues. The J segment lost 3 bases and the V segment lost 4 bases, leaving 10 bases of the junction unmatched. The CDR3 coding sequence is TGCGCCAGCAGCGGTGGGACAGGGAGGTCGGACTATGGCTACACCTTC. Its protein is CASSGGTGRSDYGYTF.